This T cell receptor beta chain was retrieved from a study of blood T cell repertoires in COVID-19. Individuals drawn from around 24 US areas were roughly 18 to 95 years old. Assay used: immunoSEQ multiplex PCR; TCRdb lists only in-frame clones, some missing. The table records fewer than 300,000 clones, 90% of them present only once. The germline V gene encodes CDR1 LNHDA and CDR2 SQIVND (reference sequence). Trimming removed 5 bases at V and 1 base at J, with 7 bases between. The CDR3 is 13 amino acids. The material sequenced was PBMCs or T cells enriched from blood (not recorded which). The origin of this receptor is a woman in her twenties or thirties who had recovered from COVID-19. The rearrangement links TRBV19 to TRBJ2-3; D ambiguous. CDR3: CASSEQGTDTQYF. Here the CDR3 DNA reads TGTGCCAGTAGTGAGCAAGGCACAGATACGCAGTATTTT.